This TCR beta chain was profiled in a study of T-cell reconstitution after alpha-beta-depleted transplantation in children. Findings and caveats of the study: Recipient T cells and thymic progenitors that survived were the source of the high TCRbeta diversity seen at day 60 in some patients. As was reported, about two months after transplant, alpha-beta T cells came from several hundred expanded graft clones. Among T cells one year after transplant, newly produced cells accounted for most counts and diversity.

Turning to this clonotype: The antigen is undetermined.

Preparing the TCRbeta library involved the use of unique molecular identifiers. MiXCR, applied by TCRdb to the PCR reads, yields one record per CDR3 protein. The table has 610,000 or so distinct CDR3 sequences, 25% to 30% seen once; the top ten hold approximately 33%. The CDR3 is 13 residues long. Germline V CDR1 and CDR2: DFQATT, SNEGSKA (reference sequence). Trimming removed 8 bases from V and 0 bases from J, with 14 bases in between. This clonotype was sampled from a boy younger than two with Wiskott-Aldrich syndrome, due to receive a stem cell transplant. The specimen comprised PBMCs, sampled before TCRalphabeta/CD19-depleted stem cell transplant. The rearrangement uses TRBV20-1 and TRBJ2-7; maybe TRBD2 (5 bases). This chain's CDR3 is CSTLGINSYEQYF. The CDR3 region has the DNA TGCAGTACACTCGGGATCAACTCCTACGAGCAGTACTTC.